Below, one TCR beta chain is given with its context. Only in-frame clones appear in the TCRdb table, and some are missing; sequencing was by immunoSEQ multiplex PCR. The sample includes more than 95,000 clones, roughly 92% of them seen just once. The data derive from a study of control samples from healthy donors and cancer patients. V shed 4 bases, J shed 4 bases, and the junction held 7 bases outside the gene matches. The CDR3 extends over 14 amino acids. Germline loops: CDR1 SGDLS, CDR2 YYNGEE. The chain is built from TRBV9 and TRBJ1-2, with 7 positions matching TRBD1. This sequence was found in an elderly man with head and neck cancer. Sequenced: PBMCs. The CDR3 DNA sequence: TGTGCCAGCAGCCCCGGGGACAGCCTCTATGGCTACACCTTC. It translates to CASSPGDSLYGYTF.